This T cell receptor (beta chain) was captured in a study of blood T cells in healthy people across ages. Each donor's blood draw was 7.5 to 10 milliliters of peripheral blood. Each sample used at least 6 million PBMCs. A second about 6 to 12 cycle PCR used barcoded and J-beta primers. TCRdb reanalysed the 5' RACE reads using MiXCR and keeps one entry per CDR3 protein. The table has some 1.4 million distinct CDR3 sequences, approximately 42% seen once. With regard to this clonotype: Its antigen is unknown.

Germline CDR1 reads MDHEN; CDR2 reads SYDVKM. The CDR3 spans 15 residues. The V and J ends lost 5 bases and 5 bases respectively, with 18 bases between them. Findings and limits, study-wide: Observed TCR beta diversity showed a strong correlation with the percentage of naive T cells as measured by flow cytometry.

The sample comprised blood. The chain uses TRBV28 and TRBJ1-1, with a tentative D call TRBD1 (5 bases). This TCR came from a woman younger than 35 in good health. The CDR3 region is CASSPSGRAKTEAFF. In DNA, the CDR3 is TGTGCCAGCAGTCCCTCGGGACGGGCGAAGACTGAAGCTTTCTTT. Complete variable domain (other parts from reference TRBV28 and TRBJ1-1): DVKVTQSSRYLVKRTGEKVFLECVQDMDHENMFWYRQDPGLGLRLIYFSYDVKMKEKGDIPEGYSVSREKKERFSLILESASTNQTSMYLCASSPSGRAKTEAFFGQGTRLTVV.